This TCR beta chain was documented in a study of blood T cell repertoires in COVID-19. Using immunoSEQ multiplex PCR, the repertoire was profiled, and TCRdb retains in-frame clones only, with some absent. This sample has about 290,000 clones, with roughly 91% found just once. Trimming took off 3 bases at V and 7 bases at J, with 7 bases between the two ends. Germline V gene lookup returns CDR1 SGHAT and CDR2 FQNNGV. This CDR3 region has 12 residues. The sequencing sample was made of peripheral blood. This sequence was found in a woman younger than 45 with COVID-19, enrolled during active disease. The chain carries TRBV11-2 and TRBJ2-1; D gene uncertain. The CDR3 nucleotides read TGTGCCAGCAGCTTGGGCTATAATGAGCAGTTCTTC. Protein sequence: CASSLGYNEQFF.